The 12 T cell receptor beta chains listed next were all sequenced from one sample in a study of blood T cell repertoires in COVID-19. Sequencing used immunoSEQ multiplex PCR; TCRdb keeps in-frame clones, though not all of them. The sample lists 150,000 or so clones, about 86% occurring once. The sample taken for sequencing was peripheral blood. Receptors were obtained from a man aged 50 or older with active or convalescent COVID-19.

The V and J genes are TRBV2 and TRBJ1-1, with D unresolved. V was trimmed by 5 bases and J by 1 base, leaving 11 bases between them. CDR3 length equals 14 residues. Germline CDR1 and CDR2: SNHLY and FYNNEI. CDR3 residues: CASSLLSGNTEAFF. The CDR3 bases are TGTGCCAGCAGTCTCCTGAGCGGGAACACTGAAGCTTTCTTT. Filled out from reference TRBV2 and TRBJ1-1, the complete variable domain reads EPEVTQTPSHQVTQMGQEVILRCVPISNHLYFYWYRQILGQKVEFLVSFYNNEISEKSEIFDDQFSVERPDGSNFTLKIRSTKLEDSAMYFCASSLLSGNTEAFFGQGTRLTVV.

The CDR3 nucleotides read TGTGCCAGTAGTCTGCGCCGGGACAGGGTAGCCTCACCCCTCCACTTT. Amino acid sequence: CASSLRRDRVASPLHF. The chain links TRBV19 to TRBJ1-6; 9 bases match TRBD1. The CDR3 has 16 amino acids. J gave up 10 bases and V 5 bases, and 12 bases lay outside the gene matches. Germline CDR1 reads LNHDA; CDR2 reads SQIVND (reference sequence).

DNA of the CDR3: TGTGCCAGCAGCATCCGAGGGCTCCAAGAGACCCAGTACTTC. This codes for CASSIRGLQETQYF. V usage is TRBV3-1 (or the pseudogene TRBV3-2) and J usage is TRBJ2-5; TRBD2 is a possible D gene (5 bases). V dropped 5 bases and J dropped 1 base, with 11 bases sitting between them. CDR3 length: 14 residues. Per the germline V gene, CDR1 is LGHDT and CDR2 is YNNKEL (reference sequence).

The rearrangement joins TRBV5-5 to TRBJ1-1; D remains unclear. Looked up from germline, CDR1 is SGHKS and CDR2 is YYEKEE (reference sequence). The length of the CDR3 is 12 residues. The germline V and J ends were trimmed by 2 bases and 6 bases, with 8 bases remaining between them. Here the CDR3 reads CASSFLGAEAFF. The CDR3 nucleotides are TGTGCCAGCAGCTTTCTTGGAGCTGAAGCTTTCTTT.

This rearrangement joins TRBV2 to TRBJ1-5; TRBD1 matches 10 bases. After removal of 4 bases from V and 5 bases from J, the junction contained 17 bases not matched to a gene. The CDR3 runs 19 residues. Germline V lookup: CDR1 SNHLY, CDR2 FYNNEI. The CDR3 nucleotides read TGTGCCAGCAGTGGAGGGACAGGGGACCCTCGGGCCTTATATCAGCCCCAGCATTTT. Translation: CASSGGTGDPRALYQPQHF.

V usage is TRBV19 and J usage is TRBJ2-7; no clear D gene. The germline gives CDR1 LNHDA, CDR2 SQIVND (reference sequence). CDR3 size: 14 residues. V lost 3 bases to trimming and J lost 0 bases, with 9 bases between them. CDR3 in DNA: TGTGCCAGTAGTATTGGCGGAAGCTCCTACGAGCAGTACTTC. Protein: CASSIGGSSYEQYF.

The gene calls are TRBV13 and TRBJ2-7; perhaps TRBD2 as D (6 bases). CDR3 size: 13 residues. The germline gives CDR1 PRHDT, CDR2 FYEKMQ (reference sequence). V lost 5 bases to trimming and J lost 0 bases, with 8 bases between them. The CDR3 nucleotides read TGTGCCAGCAGCCGGACTAACTCCTACGAGCAGTACTTC. As protein: CASSRTNSYEQYF.

Here the CDR3 DNA reads TGTGCCAGCAGTTACTCGGGGCAGGGCGGTCAGCCCCAGCATTTT. It is translated as CASSYSGQGGQPQHF. The chain couples TRBV6-2 or TRBV6-3 to TRBJ1-5, with D tentatively TRBD1 (5 bases). This CDR3 is 15 amino acids long. V lost 0 bases to trimming and J lost 6 bases, with 12 bases between them. Germline CDR1 MNHEY, CDR2 SVGEGT.

The gene calls are TRBV24-1 and TRBJ2-1, with D possibly matching TRBD2 (6 bases). The germline V gene encodes CDR1 KGHDR and CDR2 SFDVKD. The CDR3 runs 16 residues. The V end lost 11 bases, the J end lost 0 bases, and 19 bases lay between the germline ends. The CDR3 nucleotides read TGTGCCAGCGAGGTGGGGGGTAAGAGCTCCTACAATGAGCAGTTCTTC. Translated: CASEVGGKSSYNEQFF.

The genes are TRBV11-3 and TRBJ1-3; D may be TRBD1 (5 bases). Germline loops: CDR1 SGHNT, CDR2 YENEEA. This CDR3 is built from 15 residues. Trimming removed 5 bases at V and 0 bases at J, with 11 bases between. The CDR3: CASSLDRGSGNTIYF. In DNA form, the CDR3 reads TGTGCCAGCAGCCTTGACAGAGGCTCTGGAAACACCATATATTTT.

V usage is TRBV7-9 and J usage is TRBJ2-1, with D tentatively TRBD2 (6 bases). Germline V CDR1 and CDR2: SEHNR, FQNEAQ (reference sequence). This CDR3 has 17 residues. Trimming removed 0 bases from V and 6 bases from J, with 18 bases in between. The CDR3 is CASSLAGSSGSLNEQFF. DNA of the CDR3: TGTGCCAGCAGCTTAGCGGGGAGTAGCGGATCCCTCAATGAGCAGTTCTTC.

For this clone: Other nucleotide sequences in the sample specify the same CDR3. The chain couples TRBV10-3 to TRBJ2-5; D unresolved. This CDR3 spans 12 amino acids. The germline V gene encodes CDR1 ENHRY and CDR2 SYGVKD. Deletions cut 4 bases from V and 2 bases from J, with 5 bases between. This chain's CDR3 is CAISGQQETQYF. CDR3 bases: TGTGCCATCAGTGGGCAGCAAGAGACCCAGTACTTC.